The clone carrying this TCR beta chain was observed at least ten times. This CDR3 has 14 residues. V gave up 6 bases and J gave up 5 bases; unmatched junction bases: 8. Both iRepertoire HTBI primers and Arm-PCR of CDR3 regions were used to build the TCR beta libraries. One entry per CDR3 protein, called by TCRdb with MiXCR from the multiplex PCR reads. This table holds 420,000 or so distinct CDR3 sequences, roughly 17% found once. Time point indicated: newly diagnosed GD, antithyroid drugs for less than 3 months. The TCR library used RNA extracted from PBMCs. Clinicians diagnosed Graves' disease using American Thyroid Association guidelines. The data derive from a study of regulatory T cells in long-lasting Graves disease. This sample was also put to use in a study of T cells in Graves' hyperthyroidism and ophthalmopathy.

The TCR sequence derives from a woman aged 18-29 years with Graves disease. The sequencing used peripheral blood mononuclear cells (PBMCs), collected at new diagnosis, from a patient treated with antithyroid drugs. The chain has TRBV12-3 or TRBV12-4 and TRBJ1-1, with TRBD1 matching 8 bases. The CDR3 DNA reads TGTGCCAGCAGCAACAGGGGGGGATTAACTGAAGCTTTCTTT. It translates to CASSNRGGLTEAFF.